This TCR beta chain comes out of a study of T cell responses to AZD1222 COVID-19 vaccine. Study-wide results and caveats: Variant regions that are unmutated are reportedly the target of nearly half of spike-specific TCRs. Baseline serostatus was positive in only six AZD1222 recipients. Researchers took repertoire samples only after the peak T cell response had come. CD4 TCRs covered the whole spike, strongest at regions 160-218 and 743-854.

Trimming pared 4 bases from V and 2 bases from J, leaving 13 bases between. Looked up from germline, CDR1 is SGDLS and CDR2 is YYNGEE. The CDR3 is made up of 15 amino acids. As concerns this clone: Its antigen remains unknown.

The repertoire was sequenced with immunoSEQ multiplex PCR; TCRdb's copy has only in-frame clones and lacks some. The sample holds around 84,000 clones, approximately 85% seen once. The source is an adult who received the AZD1222 COVID-19 vaccine. J is TRBJ1-3 and V is TRBV9; D might be TRBD1 (5 bases). The input for sequencing was peripheral blood, taken 28 days after the second AZD1222 dose. As DNA, the CDR3 is TGTGCCAGCAGCCCCGCCCCGGGGGCTGGAAACACCATATATTTT. As protein: CASSPAPGAGNTIYF. Using reference TRBV9 and TRBJ1-3 for the parts outside the CDR3, the full variable domain is DSGVTQTPKHLITATGQRVTLRCSPRSGDLSVYWYQQSLDQGLQFLIQYYNGEERAKGNILERFSAQQFPDLHSELNLSSLELGDSALYFCASSPAPGAGNTIYFGEGSWLTVV.